This TCR beta chain was sequenced during a study of shared clonotypes between healthy human individuals. The ends lost 7 bases at V and 5 bases at J; junction bases unmatched: 9. Germline V gene sequence: CDR1 ENHRY, CDR2 SYGVKD. The CDR3 totals 14 residues. Only in-frame clones appear in the TCRdb table, and some are missing; sequencing was by immunoSEQ multiplex PCR. This table has over a million clones, 95% to 99% appearing once. The sequence came from a man younger than 40 in good health. The V and J genes are TRBV10-3 and TRBJ2-7, with TRBD1 matching over 9 bases. The sequenced material came from naive CD4+ T cells sorted from blood. The subset is: CD45RA+ positively selected. The CDR3 DNA follows: TGTGCCATCAACAGGGGGGACAGGGTCCACGAGCAGTACTTC. The encoded protein is CAINRGDRVHEQYF.